The source of this T cell receptor (beta chain) is a study of a mutant IDH1 vaccine in newly diagnosed glioma. Stated time point: baseline, week 1 (first vaccination visit). Treatment indicated: pre-vaccination baseline after standard-of-care therapy. Donors had new WHO grade 3 or 4 IDH1-mutant, ATRX-lost astrocytomas. Sequencing used immunoSEQ multiplex PCR; TCRdb keeps in-frame clones, though not all of them. The sample holds some 50,000 clones, just over 85% seen once. V lost 4 bases and J lost 5, with 11 bases in between. Germline-derived CDR1 and CDR2 are SGHDN and FVKESK. This CDR3 is built from 13 residues.

The receptor was derived from a man aged 35 to 55 with glioma. The gene calls are TRBV14 and TRBJ1-1, with D possibly TRBD1 on 6 matching bases. The starting material was PBMCs, obtained from a glioma patient treated with radiotherapy, temozolomide or both. CDR3 DNA: TGTGCCAGCAGCCGAGACAGGTTAACTGAAGCTTTCTTT. Translation: CASSRDRLTEAFF.